Below are 20 T cell receptor beta chains sequenced from a single sample in a study of memory CD4+ T cells and cytomegalovirus serostatus. Single viable CD3+CD4+CD8-CD45RO+ cells were sorted as the memory CD4+ T cells. Profiled with immunoSEQ multiplex PCR; TCRdb holds only in-frame clones, not every one. There are some 52,000 clones in the sample; about four fifths occur only once, and roughly 1.4% lies in the top ten. Sequenced material: memory CD4+ T cells from blood. The receptors originated from an adult in good health and CMV-seropositive.

The genes are TRBV9 and TRBJ2-4, with 10 bases fitting TRBD2. The CDR3 spans 16 residues. J gave up 8 bases and V 0 bases, and 8 bases lay outside the gene matches. The germline V gene has CDR1 SGDLS and CDR2 YYNGEE. CDR3 residues: CASSVGAGGQQDIQYF. The CDR3 DNA reads as TGTGCCAGCAGCGTAGGAGCGGGGGGGCAGCAGGACATTCAGTACTTC.

CDR3 DNA: TGTGCCAGCAGCTTGGGGCGGGGCGCACCCCACGAGACCCAGTACTTC. This encodes CASSLGRGAPHETQYF. The V call is TRBV5-4, the J call TRBJ2-5, with D maybe TRBD2 (6 bases). Trimming took off 0 bases at V and 5 bases at J, with 17 bases between the two ends. Germline CDR1 reads SGHNT; CDR2 reads YYREEE (reference sequence). The CDR3 contains 16 residues.

A few counts support this clone. The chain links TRBV7-2 to TRBJ2-1; the match to TRBD1 covers 7 bases. Per germline, CDR1 SGHTA and CDR2 FQGNSA. The CDR3 extends over 17 amino acids. V was clipped by 5 bases and J by 7 bases; unmatched bases: 17. CDR3 sequence: CASSTQRRQGWGNEQFF. The CDR3 DNA sequence: TGTGCCAGCAGCACCCAACGAAGACAGGGATGGGGGAATGAGCAGTTCTTC.

The chain uses TRBV6-6 and TRBJ2-5, with D possibly being TRBD1 or TRBD2 (5 bases each). There are 12 residues in the CDR3. Trimming cost V 6 bases and J 5 bases, with 10 bases left between them. CDR1 is MNHNY and CDR2 is SVGAGI in the germline V gene (reference sequence). The CDR3 region is CASRGPQETQYF. The CDR3 bases are TGTGCCAGCAGGGGACCCCAGGAGACCCAGTACTTC.

The chain has TRBV10-3 and TRBJ2-3; D possibly matches TRBD1 or TRBD2 (6 bases each). Trimming removed 4 bases from V and 7 bases from J, with 18 bases in between. CDR3 length: 15 residues. Germline CDR1 is ENHRY and CDR2 is SYGVKD. The CDR3 loop reads CAISAAGNRENTQYF. Written as DNA, the CDR3 is TGTGCCATCAGTGCCGCGGGGAACAGGGAGAATACGCAGTATTTT.

CDR3 loop: CASSESRGTSTDTQYF. In DNA form, the CDR3 reads TGTGCCAGCAGTGAATCAAGGGGGACTAGCACAGATACGCAGTATTTT. V usage is TRBV25-1 and J usage is TRBJ2-3; the D gene could be TRBD1 or TRBD2 (6 bases each). This CDR3 is 16 amino acids long. Germline V CDR1 and CDR2: MGHDK, SYGVNS. V lost 1 base and J lost 0, with 11 bases in between. Together with reference TRBV25-1 and TRBJ2-3, the CDR3 gives the full variable domain: EADIYQTPRYLVIGTGKKITLECSQTMGHDKMYWYQQDPGMELHLIHYSYGVNSTEKGDLSSESTVSRIRTEHFPLTLESARPSHTSQYLCASSESRGTSTDTQYFGPGTRLTVL.

The J gene is TRBJ1-2, the V gene TRBV28; D gene ambiguous. There are 13 residues in the CDR3. V was cut by 3 bases and J by 7 bases, with 12 bases left in between. CDR1 is MDHEN, CDR2 SYDVKM, per germline. CDR3 protein: CASSFPPASGYTF. The CDR3 DNA sequence: TGTGCCAGCAGTTTTCCCCCGGCTTCTGGCTACACCTTC.

This clone was seen only a few times. This CDR3 is CASKSSSDRGENYGYTF. CDR3 nucleotide sequence: TGTGCCAGCAAATCCTCGTCGGATCGGGGCGAAAACTATGGCTACACCTTC. The chain uses TRBV2 and TRBJ1-2, with D possibly matching TRBD1 (5 bases). The V and J ends lost 7 bases and 2 bases respectively, with 23 bases between them. The germline V gene encodes CDR1 SNHLY and CDR2 FYNNEI. The CDR3 sequence is 17 residues long.

The V call is TRBV28, the J call TRBJ1-2; D is ambiguous. The V gene lost 3 bases and the J gene lost 4 bases, with 9 bases spanning the gap. The length of the CDR3 is 13 residues. From germline, CDR1 is MDHEN and CDR2 SYDVKM. CDR3: CASSLMVSYGYTF. CDR3 in DNA: TGTGCCAGCAGTTTGATGGTTTCCTATGGCTACACCTTC.

The chain is built from TRBV9 and TRBJ1-1; D is undetermined. Germline assignment: CDR1 SGDLS and CDR2 YYNGEE. Between the trimmed V and J ends, which lost 3 bases and 1 base, there was a span of 13 bases. This CDR3 is 15 amino acids long. CDR3 bases: TGTGCCAGCAGCGGGACTTTAGCAGGGAACACTGAAGCTTTCTTT. This gives the protein CASSGTLAGNTEAFF. The full variable domain, its missing parts supplied by reference TRBV9 and TRBJ1-1, is DSGVTQTPKHLITATGQRVTLRCSPRSGDLSVYWYQQSLDQGLQFLIQYYNGEERAKGNILERFSAQQFPDLHSELNLSSLELGDSALYFCASSGTLAGNTEAFFGQGTRLTVV.

The rearrangement joins TRBV6-1 to TRBJ1-5; no definite D call. Germline assignment: CDR1 MNHNS and CDR2 SASEGT. The V end was cut by 5 bases, the J end by 0 bases, with 8 bases between. The CDR3 covers 14 residues. CDR3 amino acids: CASSTRDSNQPQHF. The CDR3, as DNA: TGTGCCAGCAGTACTAGAGATAGCAATCAGCCCCAGCATTTT.

The rearrangement joins TRBV7-2 to TRBJ1-1, with D possibly matching TRBD1 (6 bases). The CDR3 runs 14 residues. Germline V gene sequence: CDR1 SGHTA, CDR2 FQGNSA. V dropped 1 base and J dropped 5 bases, with 11 bases sitting between them. The CDR3 region is CASSLVARGTEAFF. As DNA, the CDR3 is TGTGCCAGCAGCTTAGTCGCCAGGGGAACTGAAGCTTTCTTT.

V usage is TRBV29-1 and J usage is TRBJ2-5; D tentatively fits TRBD1 or TRBD2 (5 bases each). Per the germline V gene, CDR1 is SQVTM and CDR2 is ANQGSEA. V was pared by 3 bases and J by 2 bases, with 10 bases between. The CDR3 totals 13 residues. CDR3 amino acids: CSVERGIQETQYF. CDR3 in DNA: TGCAGCGTTGAGAGGGGAATTCAAGAGACCCAGTACTTC.

The V gene is TRBV2, the J gene TRBJ1-5; the D gene is possibly TRBD1 (5 bases). The V gene's germline CDR1 is SNHLY and CDR2 FYNNEI. The ends were cut back, 5 bases at V and 2 bases at J, with 7 bases in the middle. The CDR3 extends over 13 amino acids. CDR3 nucleotide sequence: TGTGCCAGCAGTTGGGACGGCAATCAGCCCCAGCATTTT. Its protein product is CASSWDGNQPQHF.

This chain connects TRBV18 to TRBJ2-5; D might be TRBD2 (5 bases). With the DNA end fitting TRBJ2-7 better, the J assignment may be wrong. CDR3 length: 16 residues. Germline V gives CDR1 KGHSH, CDR2 LQKENI. For the CDR3, the DNA is TGTGCCAGCTCACCGCGGACTCGACGAGGGTCCTACGAGCAGTACTTC. Its translation: CASSPRTRRGSYEQYF.

The V gene is TRBV5-6, the J gene TRBJ2-5, with 11 bases that match TRBD2. CDR1 and CDR2 (germline): SGHDT, YYEEEE. The CDR3 extends over 16 amino acids. V gave up 4 bases and J gave up 7 bases; unmatched junction bases: 12. The CDR3 reads CASSQLRLAGRGTQYF. The DNA of the CDR3 is TGTGCCAGCAGCCAGCTACGACTAGCGGGACGGGGGACCCAGTACTTC.

CDR3 nucleotide sequence: TGTGCCAGCAGTTCCCTAGCGGGGTACAATGAGCAGTTCTTC. It is translated as CASSSLAGYNEQFF. The chain employs TRBV27 and TRBJ2-1, with 9 nucleotides matching TRBD2. Looked up from germline, CDR1 is MNHEY and CDR2 is SMNVEV (reference sequence). The CDR3 has 14 residues. J lost 4 bases, V lost 4 bases, and 2 bases had no gene match.

V and J are TRBV9 and TRBJ2-1, with a tentative D call TRBD2 (5 bases). The V and J ends lost 5 bases and 1 base respectively, with 13 bases between them. Germline-derived CDR1 and CDR2 are SGDLS and YYNGEE. The CDR3 loop spans 15 amino acids. CDR3 amino acids: CASSTSGDSYNEQFF. CDR3 bases: TGTGCCAGCAGTACAAGCGGTGATTCCTACAATGAGCAGTTCTTC.

This rearrangement joins TRBV6-6 to TRBJ1-1; D not resolved. CDR1 MNHNY and CDR2 SVGAGI come from the germline V gene (reference sequence). With 0 bases removed from V and 11 bases from J, the gap between germline ends came to 7 bases. CDR3 size: 11 residues. This CDR3 reads CASSYSRGAFF. Here the CDR3 DNA reads TGTGCCAGCAGTTACTCCCGAGGTGCTTTCTTT.

This clone turned up a few times. CDR3 loop: CASRDSTGPQYF. Written as DNA, the CDR3 is TGTGCCAGCAGAGACTCAACAGGGCCCCAGTACTTC. The chain links TRBV6-5 to TRBJ2-5; possibly TRBD1 for D (6 bases). This CDR3 has 12 amino acids. Deletions cut 6 bases from V and 9 bases from J, with 14 bases between. The V gene's germline CDR1 is MNHEY and CDR2 SVGAGI.